This T cell receptor beta chain derives from a study of early T cells in non-severe SARS-CoV-2 infection. Worth noting for this clonotype: The antigen is unknown.

Study-level findings and limits: There was a bias toward anti-spike CD8 responses in VDJdb matching, which missed private and CD4 specificities.

MiXCR was run by TCRdb on the 5' RACE reads, yielding one entry per CDR3 protein. The repertoire consists of tens of thousands of distinct CDR3 sequences, with approximately 15% occurring once and the leading ten covering around 6%. The sequenced material came from whole blood. The clonotype originates from an adult who was a healthcare worker with PCR-confirmed SARS-CoV-2 infection or an uninfected control (not recorded which).

The CDR3 bases are TGTGCCATCACCCAAGGGGTCGAGCAGTACTTC. Translating gives CAITQGVEQYF. This chain links TRBV10-3 with TRBJ2-7, with D possibly TRBD1 on 5 matching bases. Germline loops: CDR1 ENHRY, CDR2 SYGVKD. Deletions cut 7 bases from V and 6 bases from J, with 10 bases between. This CDR3 region has 11 residues.